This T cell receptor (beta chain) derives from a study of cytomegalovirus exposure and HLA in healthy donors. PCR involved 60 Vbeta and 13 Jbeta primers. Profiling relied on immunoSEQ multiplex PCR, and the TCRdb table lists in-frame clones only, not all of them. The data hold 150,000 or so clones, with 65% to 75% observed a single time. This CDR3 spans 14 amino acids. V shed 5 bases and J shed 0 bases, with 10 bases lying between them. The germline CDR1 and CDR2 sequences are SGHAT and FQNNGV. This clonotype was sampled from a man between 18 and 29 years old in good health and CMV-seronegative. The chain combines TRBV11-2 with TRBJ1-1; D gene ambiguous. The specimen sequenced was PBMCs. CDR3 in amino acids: CASSQQFVNTEAFF. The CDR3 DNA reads TGTGCCAGCAGCCAACAGTTTGTGAACACTGAAGCTTTCTTT. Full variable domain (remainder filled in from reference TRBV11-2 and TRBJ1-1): EAGVAQSPRYKIIEKRQSVAFWCNPISGHATLYWYQQILGQGPKLLIQFQNNGVVDDSQLPKDRFSAERLKGVDSTLKIQPAKLEDSAVYLCASSQQFVNTEAFFGQGTRLTVV.